This T cell receptor (beta chain) was profiled in a study of technical replicates of blood from a few donors. The CDR3 extends over 12 amino acids. Trimming removed 5 bases from V and 8 bases from J, with 10 bases in between. Germline V gene lookup returns CDR1 LNHDA and CDR2 SQIVND (reference sequence). Profiled with immunoSEQ multiplex PCR; TCRdb holds only in-frame clones, not every one. Of approximately 82,000 clones in the sample, about 91% were seen once. This sequence joins TRBV19 and TRBJ2-1; maybe TRBD2 (5 bases). The sequence was collected from a human donor in good health. Some clones in this sample may be carry-over from other donors' samples. Material for sequencing was T cells isolated from PBMCs. CDR3 sequence reads: CASSPIGDEQFF. Written as DNA, the CDR3 is TGTGCCAGTAGTCCGATCGGGGATGAGCAGTTCTTC.